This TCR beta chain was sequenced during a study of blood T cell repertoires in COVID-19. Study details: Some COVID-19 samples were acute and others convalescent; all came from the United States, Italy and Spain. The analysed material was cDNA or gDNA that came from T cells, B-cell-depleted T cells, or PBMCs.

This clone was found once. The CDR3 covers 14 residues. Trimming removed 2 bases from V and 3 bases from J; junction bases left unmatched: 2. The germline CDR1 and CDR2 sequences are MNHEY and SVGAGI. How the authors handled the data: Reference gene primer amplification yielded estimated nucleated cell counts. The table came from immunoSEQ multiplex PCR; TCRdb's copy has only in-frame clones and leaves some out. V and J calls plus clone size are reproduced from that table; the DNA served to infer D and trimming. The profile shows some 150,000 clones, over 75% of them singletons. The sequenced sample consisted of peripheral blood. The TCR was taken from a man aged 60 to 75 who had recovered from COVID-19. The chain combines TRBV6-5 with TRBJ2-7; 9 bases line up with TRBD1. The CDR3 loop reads CASSYGQGNYEQYF. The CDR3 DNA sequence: TGTGCCAGCAGTTACGGACAGGGGAACTACGAGCAGTACTTC.